This TCR beta chain was identified during a study of blood T cell repertoires in COVID-19. Study overall: Samples of COVID-19 (acute and convalescent) were obtained from the United States, Italy and Spain. Sources were T cells, B-cell-depleted T cells, or PBMCs; the material itself was cDNA or gDNA.

The authors' processing: Reference gene primers were amplified, and this amplification served to estimate nucleated cell counts. Assay: immunoSEQ multiplex PCR; the TCRdb copy retains only in-frame clones and omits some. The DNA gave D and trimming, while V, J and clone size come from that table. This sample has approximately 410,000 clones; just over 85% occur once, and the top ten carry about 1.5%. The trim removed 2 bases at V and 9 bases at J, leaving 1 base unmatched. Germline V lookup: CDR1 DFQATT, CDR2 SNEGSKA (reference sequence). This CDR3 region has 11 residues. This TCR came from a woman under 40 with active or convalescent COVID-19. Sample: peripheral blood. The rearrangement links TRBV20-1 to TRBJ2-5; 9 positions match TRBD2. DNA for the CDR3: TGCAGTGCTAGACTAGCGGGACCCCAGTACTTC. This encodes CSARLAGPQYF.